The 10 T cell receptor beta chains below all came from one sample that was sequenced in a study of blood T cell repertoires in COVID-19. Some clones are missing from TCRdb's copy, which holds only in-frame ones; the method was immunoSEQ multiplex PCR. In the table there are around 130,000 clones, roughly four fifths of which are singletons. What was sequenced was PBMCs or T cells enriched from blood (not recorded which). These receptors came from a man aged 25-45 years who had recovered from COVID-19.

The chain recombines TRBV30 with TRBJ2-2, with 12 bases aligning to TRBD1. The CDR3 is 18 amino acids. V trimming: 3 bases; J trimming: 5 bases; junction bases outside the gene matches: 13. Germline-derived CDR1 and CDR2 are GTSNPN and SVGIG (reference sequence). CDR3 nucleotide sequence: TGTGCCTGGAGGGAAACTCGGGGACAGGGGGCTTGGACCGGGGAGCTGTTTTTT. Encoded protein: CAWRETRGQGAWTGELFF.

The chain is built from TRBV5-6 and TRBJ2-5; 10 bases are shared with TRBD2. The CDR3 is 19 amino acids. Germline V lookup: CDR1 SGHDT, CDR2 YYEEEE. V lost 4 bases, J lost 3 bases, and 18 bases stayed unmatched. The CDR3 region is CASSPQRTSGAWGKETQYF. The CDR3 DNA reads as TGTGCCAGCAGCCCACAGAGGACTAGCGGAGCGTGGGGGAAAGAGACCCAGTACTTC.

A word on this clone: At the DNA level, this CDR3 is encoded by other sequences in the same sample as well. V gene TRBV27 combines with J gene TRBJ2-7; D possibly corresponds to TRBD2 (6 bases). The V end was cut by 0 bases, the J end by 3 bases, with 6 bases between. CDR1 and CDR2 (germline): MNHEY, SMNVEV (reference sequence). This CDR3 comprises 13 residues. CDR3 sequence reads: CASSLSEGYEQYF. The CDR3 DNA reads as TGTGCCAGCAGTTTATCGGAGGGCTACGAGCAGTACTTC.

This chain connects TRBV7-7 to TRBJ2-2, with 8 bases fitting TRBD2. This CDR3 region has 15 residues. V gave up 1 base and J gave up 4 bases; unmatched junction bases: 2. Germline values: CDR1 SSHAT, CDR2 FNYEAQ (reference sequence). The CDR3 loop reads CASSLGLAGTGELFF. CDR3 coding DNA: TGTGCCAGCAGCTTAGGGCTAGCGGGCACCGGGGAGCTGTTTTTT.

The chain is built from TRBV6-5 and TRBJ2-2; TRBD1 aligns across 7 bases. Trimming removed 6 bases from V and 6 bases from J; junction bases left unmatched: 7. Per the germline V gene, CDR1 is MNHEY and CDR2 is SVGAGI. The CDR3 runs to 14 residues. As DNA, the CDR3 is TGTGCCAGCAGACGGGACAGTTCCCCCGGGGAGCTGTTTTTT. It encodes CASRRDSSPGELFF.

The genes are TRBV5-5 and TRBJ2-7; 10 bases are shared with TRBD2. V lost 5 bases to trimming and J lost 0 bases; unmatched junction nucleotides: 8. CDR1 is SGHKS, CDR2 YYEKEE, per germline (reference sequence). The CDR3 is 16 amino acids. Written as DNA, the CDR3 is TGTGCCAGCAGTTCAACGACTAGCGGGTTCTCCTACGAGCAGTACTTC. The encoded protein is CASSSTTSGFSYEQYF.

The chain employs TRBV14 and TRBJ2-5, with TRBD1 matching 8 bases. There are 13 residues in the CDR3. V trimming: 5 bases; J trimming: 2 bases; junction bases outside the gene matches: 1. Germline V CDR1 and CDR2: SGHDN, FVKESK. The DNA of the CDR3 is TGTGCCAGCAGCGGGGACAGGCAAGAGACCCAGTACTTC. It encodes CASSGDRQETQYF.

The V call is TRBV7-3, the J call TRBJ1-1; 7 bases align to TRBD1. This CDR3 is 14 amino acids long. Germline CDR1 SGHTA, CDR2 FQGTGA. V shed 2 bases, J shed 5 bases, and the junction held 5 bases outside the gene matches. In DNA, the CDR3 is TGTGCCAGCAGCTTAGAGGGGGCGAATACTGAAGCTTTCTTT. Translating gives CASSLEGANTEAFF.

V and J are TRBV4-1 and TRBJ1-5, with 7 nucleotides matching TRBD1. V lost 0 bases and J lost 6; bases outside the gene matches: 5. In germline, CDR1 is MGHRA, CDR2 YSYEKL. The CDR3 covers 15 residues. CDR3 in DNA: TGCGCCAGCAGCCAAGACGGGGACAGTCGTCAGCCCCAGCATTTT. It translates to CASSQDGDSRQPQHF.

This clone was counted between two and nine times. The chain carries TRBV7-9 and TRBJ1-6, with a weak D call TRBD1 (5 bases). V lost 4 bases and J 7 bases, leaving 14 bases between the germline ends. CDR1 and CDR2 (germline): SEHNR, FQNEAQ (reference sequence). The CDR3 contains 15 residues. This CDR3 reads CASSSGLQRNSPLHF. The CDR3 DNA sequence: TGTGCCAGCAGCTCAGGGTTACAGAGGAATTCACCCCTCCACTTT. Full variable domain (rest looked up from reference TRBV7-9 and TRBJ1-6): DTGVSQNPRHKITKRGQNVTFRCDPISEHNRLYWYRQTLGQGPEFLTYFQNEAQLEKSRLLSDRFSAERPKGSFSTLEIQRTEQGDSAMYLCASSSGLQRNSPLHFGNGTRLTVT.